These T cell receptor beta chains were read from a single sample in a study of high-grade serous ovarian cancer treatment subgroups. Profiled with immunoSEQ multiplex PCR; TCRdb holds only in-frame clones, not every one. Among thousands of clones, more than 85% were seen once, and the ten largest hold 1.7%. The sequencing input was tumor tissue. The receptors here all came from a human donor with high-grade serous ovarian cancer. Each CDR3 is given with its conserved first and last residue. Fields, in order: CDR3 length, V gene, J gene, D gene, clone size, CDR3 DNA, CDR3 protein. The D gene is left open where the match is weak. The size field is filled for only some rows; it gives once, few, many or a size class.

len: 14; v_gene: TRBV7-2; j_gene: TRBJ1-4; d_gene: TRBD1; abundance: .; CDR3nt: TGTGCCAGCAGCCTGGACAGGGGTAATGAAAAACTGTTTTTT; CDR3aa: CASSLDRGNEKLFF
len: 15; v_gene: TRBV5-4; j_gene: TRBJ2-5; d_gene: .; abundance: .; CDR3nt: TGTGCCAGCAGTTTACAGGGTAATGCGGGAGAGACCCAGTACTTC; CDR3aa: CASSLQGNAGETQYF
len: 15; v_gene: TRBV7-2; j_gene: TRBJ2-3; d_gene: TRBD2; abundance: .; CDR3nt: TGTGCCAGCAGCTTCCTAGCGGGAATCACAGATACGCAGTATTTT; CDR3aa: CASSFLAGITDTQYF
len: 14; v_gene: TRBV4-2; j_gene: TRBJ1-1; d_gene: TRBD1; abundance: once; CDR3nt: TGTGCCAGCAGCCGACAGGGGGCAGGAACTGAAGCTTTCTTT; CDR3aa: CASSRQGAGTEAFF
len: 14; v_gene: TRBV4-3; j_gene: TRBJ2-7; d_gene: .; abundance: few; CDR3nt: TGCGCCAGCAGCCAAGAATATGCGGCCTACGAGCAGTACTTC; CDR3aa: CASSQEYAAYEQYF
len: 15; v_gene: TRBV15; j_gene: TRBJ2-5; d_gene: TRBD1; abundance: .; CDR3nt: TGTGCCACCAGCTGGTCGGGACAGGGAGGATCCCCCCAGTACTTC; CDR3aa: CATSWSGQGGSPQYF
len: 15; v_gene: TRBV2; j_gene: TRBJ1-4; d_gene: TRBD1; abundance: few; CDR3nt: TGTGCCAGCAGCTTCTTGGGACAGTTCGGTGAAAAACTGTTTTTT; CDR3aa: CASSFLGQFGEKLFF
len: 16; v_gene: TRBV6-5; j_gene: TRBJ2-5; d_gene: TRBD2; abundance: .; CDR3nt: TGTGCCAGCAGTTACTCTAGCGGGGGGGCCCAAGAGACCCAGTACTTC; CDR3aa: CASSYSSGGAQETQYF
len: 15; v_gene: TRBV4-3; j_gene: TRBJ2-2; d_gene: TRBD1; abundance: .; CDR3nt: TGCGCCAGCAGCCAAAGGACAGGGTACACCGGGGAGCTGTTTTTT; CDR3aa: CASSQRTGYTGELFF
len: 16; v_gene: TRBV9; j_gene: TRBJ2-7; d_gene: TRBD1; abundance: .; CDR3nt: TGTGCCAGCAGCCGGACAGGGGGCGCCCTTGCCTACGAGCAGTACTTC; CDR3aa: CASSRTGGALAYEQYF
len: 14; v_gene: TRBV28; j_gene: TRBJ1-4; d_gene: TRBD1; abundance: .; CDR3nt: TGTGCCAGCAGGATCGCAGGGGGCGATGAAAAACTGTTTTTT; CDR3aa: CASRIAGGDEKLFF
len: 15; v_gene: TRBV5-1; j_gene: TRBJ2-5; d_gene: TRBD1; abundance: .; CDR3nt: TGCGCCAGCAGCTTAACTACAGGGGGCCAGGAGACCCAGTACTTC; CDR3aa: CASSLTTGGQETQYF
len: 14; v_gene: TRBV19; j_gene: TRBJ1-1; d_gene: .; abundance: .; CDR3nt: TGTGCCAGTAGTATCGCGGGAGGGTTAACTGAAGCTTTCTTT; CDR3aa: CASSIAGGLTEAFF
len: 10; v_gene: TRBV20-1; j_gene: TRBJ2-5; d_gene: .; abundance: .; CDR3nt: TGCAGTGCTAGACGGGAGACCCAGTACTTC; CDR3aa: CSARRETQYF
len: 17; v_gene: TRBV11-2; j_gene: TRBJ2-3; d_gene: TRBD2; abundance: .; CDR3nt: TGTGCCAGCAGCCCTGGACTAGCGGGGGCGGGGGGAGATACGCAGTATTTT; CDR3aa: CASSPGLAGAGGDTQYF
len: 15; v_gene: TRBV21-1; j_gene: TRBJ1-3; d_gene: .; abundance: .; CDR3nt: TGTGCCAGCAGCAAAGTAGGGATCTCTGGAAACACCATATATTTT; CDR3aa: CASSKVGISGNTIYF
len: 11; v_gene: TRBV2; j_gene: TRBJ2-1; d_gene: .; abundance: .; CDR3nt: TGTGCCAGCAGTGGTAGAAATGAGCAGTTCTTC; CDR3aa: CASSGRNEQFF
len: 18; v_gene: TRBV4-2; j_gene: TRBJ1-6; d_gene: .; abundance: .; CDR3nt: TGTGCCAGCAGCCAAGGCACAGGGTGGGGTCGCTATAATTCACCCCTCCACTTT; CDR3aa: CASSQGTGWGRYNSPLHF
len: 16; v_gene: TRBV7-9; j_gene: TRBJ2-5; d_gene: TRBD2; abundance: .; CDR3nt: TGTGCCAGCAGCTTGGTGGGACTAGCGGGAGGAGAGACCCAGTACTTC; CDR3aa: CASSLVGLAGGETQYF
len: 14; v_gene: TRBV23-1; j_gene: TRBJ2-2; d_gene: .; abundance: .; CDR3nt: TGCGCCAGCCCGTGGGACAAGCTAGGACCCGAGCTGTTTTTT; CDR3aa: CASPWDKLGPELFF
len: 14; v_gene: TRBV4-1; j_gene: TRBJ1-5; d_gene: .; abundance: .; CDR3nt: TGCGCCAGCAGCCAACTTCAGGGAATACAGCCCCAGCATTTT; CDR3aa: CASSQLQGIQPQHF
len: 14; v_gene: TRBV28; j_gene: TRBJ1-4; d_gene: .; abundance: .; CDR3nt: TGTGCCAGCAGTCGGGCAGAACTTAATGAAAAACTGTTTTTT; CDR3aa: CASSRAELNEKLFF
len: 15; v_gene: TRBV25-1; j_gene: TRBJ1-4; d_gene: .; abundance: once; CDR3nt: TGTGCCAGCAGTGAATACGGGCCCCCGAGGGAAAAACTGTTTTTT; CDR3aa: CASSEYGPPREKLFF
len: 12; v_gene: TRBV15; j_gene: TRBJ2-1; d_gene: .; abundance: .; CDR3nt: TGTGCCACCAGCAGGGAGGGGGACCTGCAGTTCTTC; CDR3aa: CATSREGDLQFF
len: 16; v_gene: TRBV11-2; j_gene: TRBJ2-7; d_gene: .; abundance: .; CDR3nt: TGTGCCAGCAGCTTTAGGAGGGGTTCAACTAGGATCGAGCAGTACTTC; CDR3aa: CASSFRRGSTRIEQYF
len: 15; v_gene: TRBV5-1; j_gene: TRBJ2-7; d_gene: .; abundance: .; CDR3nt: TGCGCCAGCAGCTTGGTGGGCGGGTCGTTGAGGGAGCAGTACTTC; CDR3aa: CASSLVGGSLREQYF
len: 16; v_gene: TRBV6-5; j_gene: TRBJ2-3; d_gene: TRBD2; abundance: few; CDR3nt: TGTGCCAGCAGTTCATCGATAGCGGGCGGCACAGATACGCAGTATTTT; CDR3aa: CASSSSIAGGTDTQYF
len: 16; v_gene: TRBV27; j_gene: TRBJ2-5; d_gene: .; abundance: .; CDR3nt: TGTGCCAGCAGCCCCCGGTCGGGCGTATACCAAGAGACCCAGTACTTC; CDR3aa: CASSPRSGVYQETQYF
len: 15; v_gene: TRBV5-1; j_gene: TRBJ2-2; d_gene: .; abundance: .; CDR3nt: TGCGCCAGCAGCTTGGGACAAGCAGGGGCCGGGGAGCTGTTTTTT; CDR3aa: CASSLGQAGAGELFF
len: 14; v_gene: TRBV10-3; j_gene: TRBJ2-7; d_gene: TRBD1; abundance: .; CDR3nt: TGTGCCATCAGCGTAGGGACAGGGACCTACGAGCAGTACTTC; CDR3aa: CAISVGTGTYEQYF
len: 15; v_gene: TRBV4-3; j_gene: TRBJ2-1; d_gene: .; abundance: .; CDR3nt: TGCGCCAGCAGCCAAGATGTTTGGCTCTACAATGAGCAGTTCTTC; CDR3aa: CASSQDVWLYNEQFF
len: 17; v_gene: TRBV5-5; j_gene: TRBJ1-5; d_gene: .; abundance: .; CDR3nt: TGTGCCAGCAGCTTGGGATGGGGGTCAAATAGCAATCAGCCCCAGCATTTT; CDR3aa: CASSLGWGSNSNQPQHF
len: 15; v_gene: TRBV13; j_gene: TRBJ1-2; d_gene: TRBD1; abundance: .; CDR3nt: TGTGCCAGCAGCGCGAACAGGGGGCGGGACTATGGCTACACCTTC; CDR3aa: CASSANRGRDYGYTF
len: 13; v_gene: TRBV27; j_gene: TRBJ2-1; d_gene: TRBD1; abundance: once; CDR3nt: TGTGCCAGCAGTTTATCCCTCAGGGGGGAGCAGTTCTTC; CDR3aa: CASSLSLRGEQFF
len: 15; v_gene: TRBV11-1; j_gene: TRBJ2-1; d_gene: .; abundance: once; CDR3nt: TGTGCCAGCAGCTTAAGCCGTCCAGGTTACAATGAGCAGTTCTTC; CDR3aa: CASSLSRPGYNEQFF
len: 17; v_gene: TRBV28; j_gene: TRBJ1-2; d_gene: TRBD1; abundance: .; CDR3nt: TGTGCCAGCAGTTCGCCCGCAGGGGGCGCGAGGAGCTATGGCTACACCTTC; CDR3aa: CASSSPAGGARSYGYTF
len: 16; v_gene: TRBV10-3; j_gene: TRBJ2-2; d_gene: .; abundance: .; CDR3nt: TGTGCCATCAGTGAGTCCCGGGGGCGCGCCACCGGGGAGCTGTTTTTT; CDR3aa: CAISESRGRATGELFF
len: 16; v_gene: TRBV2; j_gene: TRBJ1-3; d_gene: .; abundance: .; CDR3nt: TGTGCCAGCAGCCCGGGACACGGTATCTCTGGAAACACCATATATTTT; CDR3aa: CASSPGHGISGNTIYF
len: 15; v_gene: TRBV28; j_gene: TRBJ2-7; d_gene: .; abundance: .; CDR3nt: TGTGCCAGCAGTTTATATGGGCGGGTACCCTACGAGCAGTACTTC; CDR3aa: CASSLYGRVPYEQYF
len: 16; v_gene: TRBV4-2; j_gene: TRBJ2-5; d_gene: .; abundance: .; CDR3nt: TGTGCCAGCAGCGATTCGGGGTTACAGGGCGGAGAGACCCAGTACTTC; CDR3aa: CASSDSGLQGGETQYF
len: 13; v_gene: TRBV19; j_gene: TRBJ1-2; d_gene: .; abundance: .; CDR3nt: TGTGCCAGTAGTCCAGGACTGTCCAGCGGCTACACCTTC; CDR3aa: CASSPGLSSGYTF
len: 22; v_gene: TRBV28; j_gene: TRBJ2-7; d_gene: .; abundance: .; CDR3nt: TGTGCCAGCGCCACGTCTGGGGCAGGGCTATTCAGAAACCGTGAGGGAAACTACGAGCAGTACTTC; CDR3aa: CASATSGAGLFRNREGNYEQYF
len: 15; v_gene: TRBV19; j_gene: TRBJ1-5; d_gene: TRBD1; abundance: .; CDR3nt: TGTGCCAGTAGAATCCCGGACAGGGGAAATCAGCCCCAGCATTTT; CDR3aa: CASRIPDRGNQPQHF
len: 16; v_gene: TRBV11-1; j_gene: TRBJ2-3; d_gene: .; abundance: .; CDR3nt: TGTGCCAGCAGCCCCGGGGACTCGACTAGCACAGATACGCAGTATTTT; CDR3aa: CASSPGDSTSTDTQYF
len: 16; v_gene: TRBV5-6; j_gene: TRBJ2-3; d_gene: TRBD2; abundance: .; CDR3nt: TGTGCCAGCAGCTCGAGACTAGCGTCGAGCACAGATACGCAGTATTTT; CDR3aa: CASSSRLASSTDTQYF
len: 12; v_gene: TRBV15; j_gene: TRBJ2-7; d_gene: .; abundance: .; CDR3nt: TGTGCCACCAGCAGAGATCTCGAGCGGCCGTACTTC; CDR3aa: CATSRDLERPYF
len: 14; v_gene: TRBV19; j_gene: TRBJ1-6; d_gene: TRBD1; abundance: .; CDR3nt: TGTGCCAGTAATCCCGGGACAGGGAATTCACCCCTCCACTTT; CDR3aa: CASNPGTGNSPLHF
len: 17; v_gene: TRBV11-2; j_gene: TRBJ2-1; d_gene: TRBD2; abundance: .; CDR3nt: TGTGCCAGCAGCTTACAGCGGGAGAGCCACTCCTACAATGAGCAGTTCTTC; CDR3aa: CASSLQRESHSYNEQFF
len: 15; v_gene: TRBV7-9; j_gene: TRBJ1-1; d_gene: .; abundance: few; CDR3nt: TGTGCCAGCAGTTCAACAGGGAGGGGAAACACTGAAGCTTTCTTT; CDR3aa: CASSSTGRGNTEAFF
len: 15; v_gene: TRBV7-9; j_gene: TRBJ2-3; d_gene: TRBD2; abundance: .; CDR3nt: TGTGCCAGCAGCTCACCCGCGGGGGTCGGAAATACGCAGTATTTT; CDR3aa: CASSSPAGVGNTQYF